This T cell receptor beta chain was captured in a study of blood T cells in healthy people across ages. There are a few counts of this clonotype. With 6 bases removed from V and 4 bases from J, the gap between germline ends came to 12 bases. Germline CDR1 DFQATT, CDR2 SNEGSKA (reference sequence). The CDR3 loop spans 12 amino acids. Sample-barcoded 5' priming and a J-beta primer mix drove a second PCR of about 6 to 12 cycles. TCRdb independently ran MiXCR on the 5' RACE reads; one entry per CDR3 protein. The sample lists about a million distinct CDR3 sequences; roughly 51% were seen once. This TCR came from a woman aged 55-70 years in good health. The chain has TRBV20-1 and TRBJ1-2; D gene ambiguous. Sequencing was carried out using blood. For the CDR3, the DNA is TGCAGTGCAAGGGCGGAGGGCTATGGCTACACCTTC. Protein product: CSARAEGYGYTF.